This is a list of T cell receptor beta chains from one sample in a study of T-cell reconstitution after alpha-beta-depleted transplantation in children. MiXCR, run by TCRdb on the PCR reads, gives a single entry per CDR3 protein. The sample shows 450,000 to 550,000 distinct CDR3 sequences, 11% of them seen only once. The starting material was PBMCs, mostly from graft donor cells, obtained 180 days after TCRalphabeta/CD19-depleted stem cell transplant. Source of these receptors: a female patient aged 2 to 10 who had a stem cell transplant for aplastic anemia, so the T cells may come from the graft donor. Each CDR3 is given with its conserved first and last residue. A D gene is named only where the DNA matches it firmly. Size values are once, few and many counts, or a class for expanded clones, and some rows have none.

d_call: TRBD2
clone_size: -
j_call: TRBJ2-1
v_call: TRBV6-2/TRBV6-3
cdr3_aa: CASSLALLAGCEQFF
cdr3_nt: TGTGCCAGCAGTTTAGCCCTCCTAGCGGGATGTGAGCAGTTCTTC

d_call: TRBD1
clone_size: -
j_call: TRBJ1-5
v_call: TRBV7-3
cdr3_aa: CATNICRDSSNQPQHF
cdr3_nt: TGTGCCACTAATATTTGCCGGGACAGTAGCAATCAGCCCCAGCATTTT

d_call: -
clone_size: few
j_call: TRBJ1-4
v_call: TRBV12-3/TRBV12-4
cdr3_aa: CASTPGVGEKLFF
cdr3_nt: TGTGCCAGCACCCCAGGGGTTGGCGAAAAACTGTTTTTT

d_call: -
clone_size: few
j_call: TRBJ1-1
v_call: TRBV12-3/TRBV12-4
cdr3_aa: CASSLRQGGDTEAFF
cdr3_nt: TGTGCCAGCAGTTTAAGGCAGGGTGGGGACACTGAAGCTTTCTTT

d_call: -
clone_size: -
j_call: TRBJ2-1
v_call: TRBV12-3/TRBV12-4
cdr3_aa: CASSWGRGDHEQFF
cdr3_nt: TGTGCCAGCAGTTGGGGCAGGGGGGACCATGAGCAGTTCTTC

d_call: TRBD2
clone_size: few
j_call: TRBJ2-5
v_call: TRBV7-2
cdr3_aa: CASARGLAFKETQYF
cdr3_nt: TGTGCCAGCGCTAGGGGACTAGCTTTTAAAGAGACCCAGTACTTC

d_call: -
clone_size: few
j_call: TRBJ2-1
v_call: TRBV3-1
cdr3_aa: CASSQISLQTAPFF
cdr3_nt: TGTGCCAGCAGCCAGATTTCACTCCAAACGGCACCGTTCTTC

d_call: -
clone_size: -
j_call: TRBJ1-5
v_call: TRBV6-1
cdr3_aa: CASSPGGPVLGQPQHF
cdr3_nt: TGTGCCAGCAGCCCCGGGGGTCCCGTTCTCGGTCAGCCCCAGCATTTT

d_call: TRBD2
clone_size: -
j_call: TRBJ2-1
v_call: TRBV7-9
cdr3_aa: CASSLGRTSGKDEQFF
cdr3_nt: TGTGCCAGCAGCTTAGGCAGAACTAGCGGGAAGGATGAGCAGTTCTTC

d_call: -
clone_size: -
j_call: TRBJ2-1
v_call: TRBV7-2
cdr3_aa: CASTLRIGSYNEQFF
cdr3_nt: TGTGCCAGCACCCTACGTATAGGGTCCTACAATGAGCAGTTCTTC

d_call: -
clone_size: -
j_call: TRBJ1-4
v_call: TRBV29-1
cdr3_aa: CSVGGRANEKLFF
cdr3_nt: TGCAGCGTGGGGGGGAGGGCTAATGAAAAACTGTTTTTT

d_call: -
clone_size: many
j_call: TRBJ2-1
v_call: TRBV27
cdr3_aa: CASSFGNEQFF
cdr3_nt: TGTGCCAGCAGTTTCGGCAATGAGCAGTTCTTC

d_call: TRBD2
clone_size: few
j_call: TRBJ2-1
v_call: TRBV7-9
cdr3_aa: CASRLAGDGRYNEQFF
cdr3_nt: TGTGCCAGCCGTTTAGCGGGAGATGGGAGGTACAATGAGCAGTTCTTC

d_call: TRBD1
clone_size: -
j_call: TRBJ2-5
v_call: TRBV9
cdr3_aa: CASSVGPGTGGDWYQETQYF
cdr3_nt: TGTGCCAGCAGCGTAGGCCCCGGGACAGGGGGCGATTGGTACCAAGAGACCCAGTACTTC

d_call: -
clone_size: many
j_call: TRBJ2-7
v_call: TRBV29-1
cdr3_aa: CSVEVPGRYEQYF
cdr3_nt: TGCAGCGTTGAAGTTCCAGGGAGGTACGAGCAGTACTTC

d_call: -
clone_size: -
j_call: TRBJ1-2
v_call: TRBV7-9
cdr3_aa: CASSLARLDGYTF
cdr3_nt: TGTGCCAGCAGCTTAGCGCGTTTGGATGGCTACACCTTC

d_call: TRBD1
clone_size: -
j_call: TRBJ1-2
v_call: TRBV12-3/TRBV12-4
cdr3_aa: CASSCRQGAYGYTF
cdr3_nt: TGTGCCAGCAGTTGCCGACAGGGGGCATATGGCTACACCTTC